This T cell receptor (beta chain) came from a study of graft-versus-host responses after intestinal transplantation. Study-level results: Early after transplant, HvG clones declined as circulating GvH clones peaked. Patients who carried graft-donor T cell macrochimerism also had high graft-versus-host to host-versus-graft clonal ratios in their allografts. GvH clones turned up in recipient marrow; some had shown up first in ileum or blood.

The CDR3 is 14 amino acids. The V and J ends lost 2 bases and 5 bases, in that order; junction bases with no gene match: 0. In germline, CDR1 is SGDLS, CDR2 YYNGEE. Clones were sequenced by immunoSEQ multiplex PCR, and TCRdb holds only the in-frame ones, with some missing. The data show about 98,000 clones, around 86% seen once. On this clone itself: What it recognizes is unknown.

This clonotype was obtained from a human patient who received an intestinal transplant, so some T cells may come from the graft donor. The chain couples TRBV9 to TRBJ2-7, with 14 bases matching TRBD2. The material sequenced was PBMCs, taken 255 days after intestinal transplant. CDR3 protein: CASSVGLAGDEQYF. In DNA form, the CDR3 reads TGTGCCAGCAGCGTGGGACTAGCGGGAGACGAGCAGTACTTC.